The TCR beta chain described here comes from a study of T cells after yellow fever vaccination. Study-level information: Preparation of fractions with low cell numbers was performed using SMART-Seq v4 Ultra Low Input.

V gave up 7 bases and J gave up 2 bases; unmatched junction bases: 7. The germline V gene has CDR1 SGHTA and CDR2 FQGNSA. The length of the CDR3 is 17 residues. Note on this clonotype: What it binds is unknown.

Study-wide points: Reappearing after the booster were most of the clones from primary vaccination (roughly 96% CD4, roughly 86% CD8). The secondary response peaked faster, at day 5 versus 15, but was weaker.

Conversion of TCR transcripts into cDNA relied on 5'RACE template switching, which added a universal primer site and UMIs. MiXCR, run by TCRdb on the 5' RACE reads, gives a single entry per CDR3 protein. Of approximately 580,000 distinct CDR3 sequences listed, less than 20% are singletons. The sequence derives from a man aged 18 to 30 who received the YFV17D yellow fever vaccine. This chain uses TRBV7-2 with TRBJ2-1; 14 nucleotides align to TRBD2. Sequenced here: PBMCs, sampled 4 to 5 days after the first yellow fever vaccination. The CDR3 protein is CASTLGLAGGAYNEQFF. The CDR3 DNA is TGTGCCAGCACCCTAGGACTAGCGGGGGGTGCCTACAATGAGCAGTTCTTC.